Listed below are T cell receptor beta chains from one sample, sequenced in a study of blood T cell dynamics during melanoma immunotherapy. The repertoire was sequenced with immunoSEQ multiplex PCR; TCRdb's copy has only in-frame clones and lacks some. The data hold 15,000 to 20,000 clones, with 90% to 95% observed a single time. This specimen was blood, taken from a patient treated with checkpoint blockade. These receptors all come from a human donor with melanoma. Each CDR3 is given with its conserved first and last residue. The order of the fields is D gene, J gene, clone size, V gene, CDR3 protein, CDR3 DNA. D genes are given only for firm matches. Rows give clone size only sometimes, using once, few, many, or a class for an expanded clone.

d_call: TRBD1
j_call: TRBJ2-1
clone_size: .
v_call: TRBV27
cdr3_aa: CASSSGTGGLFNEQFF
cdr3_nt: TGTGCCAGCAGTTCCGGGACAGGGGGCCTCTTCAATGAGCAGTTCTTC

d_call: .
j_call: TRBJ2-3
clone_size: few
v_call: TRBV4-2
cdr3_aa: CASSQDHGGSTDTQYF
cdr3_nt: TGTGCCAGCAGCCAAGATCACGGCGGGAGCACAGATACGCAGTATTTT

d_call: TRBD1
j_call: TRBJ2-1
clone_size: .
v_call: TRBV7-2
cdr3_aa: CASSLGQGAGYNEQFF
cdr3_nt: TGTGCCAGCAGCTTAGGACAGGGGGCAGGGTACAATGAGCAGTTCTTC

d_call: .
j_call: TRBJ2-1
clone_size: .
v_call: TRBV21-1
cdr3_aa: CASSNQTLRYNEQFF
cdr3_nt: TGTGCCAGCAGCAATCAGACTCTCCGCTACAATGAGCAGTTCTTC

d_call: TRBD1
j_call: TRBJ2-1
clone_size: .
v_call: TRBV4-2
cdr3_aa: CASSHGQGAGEQFF
cdr3_nt: TGTGCCAGCAGCCACGGACAGGGGGCAGGGGAGCAGTTCTTC

d_call: .
j_call: TRBJ1-3
clone_size: .
v_call: TRBV9
cdr3_aa: CASSPRPPAGAGGNTIYF
cdr3_nt: TGTGCCAGCAGCCCCCGGCCCCCGGCAGGGGCGGGTGGAAACACCATATATTTT

d_call: TRBD2
j_call: TRBJ2-3
clone_size: once
v_call: TRBV6-6
cdr3_aa: CASSYGASGSADTQYF
cdr3_nt: TGTGCCAGCAGTTACGGGGCTAGCGGGAGCGCAGATACGCAGTATTTT

d_call: .
j_call: TRBJ1-5
clone_size: .
v_call: TRBV6-1
cdr3_aa: CASSVTGSNQPQHF
cdr3_nt: TGTGCCAGCAGCGTCACAGGAAGCAATCAGCCCCAGCATTTT

d_call: .
j_call: TRBJ2-7
clone_size: .
v_call: TRBV5-1
cdr3_aa: CASSSLPESREQYF
cdr3_nt: TGCGCCAGCAGCTCGCTGCCAGAGTCTCGCGAGCAGTACTTC

d_call: .
j_call: TRBJ2-5
clone_size: .
v_call: TRBV28
cdr3_aa: CASRQAQETQYF
cdr3_nt: TGTGCCAGCAGACAGGCCCAAGAGACCCAGTACTTC

d_call: .
j_call: TRBJ2-2
clone_size: .
v_call: TRBV27
cdr3_aa: CASSLSSRVNTNTGELFF
cdr3_nt: TGTGCCAGCAGTTTATCGTCCCGGGTCAACACAAACACCGGGGAGCTGTTTTTT

d_call: TRBD1
j_call: TRBJ1-2
clone_size: .
v_call: TRBV9
cdr3_aa: CASRGQGAGGYGYTF
cdr3_nt: TGTGCCAGCAGGGGACAGGGGGCGGGAGGCTATGGCTACACCTTC

d_call: TRBD2
j_call: TRBJ2-3
clone_size: .
v_call: TRBV4-1
cdr3_aa: CASSQAQTLAGSTDTQYF
cdr3_nt: TGCGCCAGCAGCCAAGCCCAAACATTAGCGGGGAGCACAGATACGCAGTATTTT

d_call: .
j_call: TRBJ1-1
clone_size: .
v_call: TRBV4-2
cdr3_aa: CASSQREGRNTEAFF
cdr3_nt: TGTGCCAGCAGCCAGCGGGAGGGCAGGAACACTGAAGCTTTCTTT

d_call: .
j_call: TRBJ1-5
clone_size: .
v_call: TRBV28
cdr3_aa: CASSLVQGVGNQPQHF
cdr3_nt: TGTGCCAGCAGTTTAGTACAGGGTGTGGGCAATCAGCCCCAGCATTTT

d_call: .
j_call: TRBJ2-7
clone_size: .
v_call: TRBV7-2
cdr3_aa: CASSFLGLAYEQYF
cdr3_nt: TGTGCCAGCAGCTTCCTGGGGCTAGCCTACGAGCAGTACTTC